This T cell receptor beta chain stems from a study of cytomegalovirus exposure and HLA in healthy donors. General study findings and limits: Among immune exposure information, only CMV serostatus was available. Indistinguishable V segments, including TRBV6-2 and TRBV6-3, were excluded. The likely origin of a cluster of highly shared sequence variants was a sequencing artifact.

60 Vbeta and 13 Jbeta primers were used in PCR. Sequencing was performed with immunoSEQ multiplex PCR; in TCRdb, only in-frame clones are kept and a portion is missing. The table records 150,000 to 200,000 clones, nearly 80% of them present only once. The length of the CDR3 is 16 residues. Deletions cut 4 bases from V and 0 bases from J, with 15 bases between. Looked up from germline, CDR1 is SGDLS and CDR2 is YYNGEE. As to this clone: No antigen is known for it.

The receptor was isolated from a man younger than 35 in good health and CMV-seropositive. The chain recombines TRBV9 with TRBJ2-3; perhaps TRBD2 as D (7 bases). Sequenced: PBMCs. CDR3: CASSLGGEASTDTQYF. The CDR3 region has the DNA TGTGCCAGCAGCCTAGGGGGGGAGGCTAGCACAGATACGCAGTATTTT.